The rows below give T cell receptor beta chains drawn from one sample of a study of cytomegalovirus exposure and HLA in healthy donors. The repertoire was sequenced with immunoSEQ multiplex PCR; TCRdb's copy has only in-frame clones and lacks some. The sample has about 280,000 clones; approximately 86% are singletons. Specimen: PBMCs. Receptor source: a woman between 18 and 29 years old in good health and CMV-seronegative. CDR3s include the opening cysteine and the closing phenylalanine or tryptophan. The D gene is left open where the match is weak. Size tells how often a clone was seen (once, few, many) or the class of an expanded clone, and some rows leave it out.

clone_size: NA; v_call: TRBV2; d_call: NA; j_call: TRBJ2-3; cdr3_nt: TGTGCCAGCAGTGAACTCAGGGGCCTCGCGTCCCTTAGCACAGATACGCAGTATTTT; cdr3_aa: CASSELRGLASLSTDTQYF
clone_size: NA; v_call: TRBV7-2; d_call: NA; j_call: TRBJ1-1; cdr3_nt: TGTGCCAGCACCCAGGGCATGAACACTGAAGCTTTCTTT; cdr3_aa: CASTQGMNTEAFF
clone_size: few; v_call: TRBV15; d_call: NA; j_call: TRBJ2-1; cdr3_nt: TGTGCCACCAGCGGTAACACCAATGAGCAGTTCTTC; cdr3_aa: CATSGNTNEQFF
clone_size: few; v_call: TRBV10-3; d_call: NA; j_call: TRBJ2-3; cdr3_nt: TGTGCCATCAGTGATATAGATACGCAGTATTTT; cdr3_aa: CAISDIDTQYF
clone_size: many; v_call: TRBV6-5; d_call: NA; j_call: TRBJ1-5; cdr3_nt: TGTGCCAGTCCGAGGACGGGGGAAAGCAATCAGCCCCAGCATTTT; cdr3_aa: CASPRTGESNQPQHF
clone_size: NA; v_call: TRBV5-1; d_call: NA; j_call: TRBJ2-7; cdr3_nt: TGCGCCAGCAGCTTGAACCCGGGAGCCTACGAGCAGTACTTC; cdr3_aa: CASSLNPGAYEQYF
clone_size: NA; v_call: TRBV6-1; d_call: TRBD1; j_call: TRBJ2-1; cdr3_nt: TGTGCCAGTCTTCAGGGGGCTTCGAATTCGAATGAGCAGTTCTTC; cdr3_aa: CASLQGASNSNEQFF
clone_size: NA; v_call: TRBV10-3; d_call: TRBD2; j_call: TRBJ2-3; cdr3_nt: TGTGCCATCGCTCTAGCGGGAGGGCCATTAAGCACAGATACGCAGTATTTT; cdr3_aa: CAIALAGGPLSTDTQYF
clone_size: NA; v_call: TRBV4-3; d_call: NA; j_call: TRBJ1-1; cdr3_nt: TGCGCCAGCAGCCAGGCTACAGGGAACACTGAAGCTTTCTTT; cdr3_aa: CASSQATGNTEAFF
clone_size: NA; v_call: TRBV5-1; d_call: TRBD1; j_call: TRBJ1-2; cdr3_nt: TGCGCCAGCAGCTTCGGGGATCGGGACAGATCCTTCTATGGCTACACCTTC; cdr3_aa: CASSFGDRDRSFYGYTF
clone_size: NA; v_call: TRBV12-5; d_call: TRBD1; j_call: TRBJ1-5; cdr3_nt: TGTGCTAGTGGTCTCGGGACAGGCAATCAGCCCCAGCATTTT; cdr3_aa: CASGLGTGNQPQHF
clone_size: once; v_call: TRBV25-1; d_call: NA; j_call: TRBJ2-7; cdr3_nt: TGTGCCAGCACAGGGGCCTACGAGCAGTACTTC; cdr3_aa: CASTGAYEQYF
clone_size: NA; v_call: TRBV6-1; d_call: NA; j_call: TRBJ1-3; cdr3_nt: TGTGCCAGCAATCCACAGGGCTCTGGAAACACCATATATTTT; cdr3_aa: CASNPQGSGNTIYF
clone_size: NA; v_call: TRBV5-1; d_call: TRBD1; j_call: TRBJ1-3; cdr3_nt: TGCGCCAGCAGCCCACCGGGACAGGGAGGTGGAAACACCATATATTTT; cdr3_aa: CASSPPGQGGGNTIYF